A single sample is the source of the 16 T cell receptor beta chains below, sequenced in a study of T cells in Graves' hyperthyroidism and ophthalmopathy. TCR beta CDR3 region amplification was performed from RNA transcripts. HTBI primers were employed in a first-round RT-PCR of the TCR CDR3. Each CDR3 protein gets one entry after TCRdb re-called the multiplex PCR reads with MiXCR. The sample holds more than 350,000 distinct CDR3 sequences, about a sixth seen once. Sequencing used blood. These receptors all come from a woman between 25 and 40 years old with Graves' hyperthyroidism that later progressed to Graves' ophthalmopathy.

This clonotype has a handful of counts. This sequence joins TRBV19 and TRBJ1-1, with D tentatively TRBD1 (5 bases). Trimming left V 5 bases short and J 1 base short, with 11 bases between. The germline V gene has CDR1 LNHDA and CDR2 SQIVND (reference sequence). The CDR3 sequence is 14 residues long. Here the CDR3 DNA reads TGTGCCAGTAGTCCAGGGTATGGGAACACTGAAGCTTTCTTT. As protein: CASSPGYGNTEAFF. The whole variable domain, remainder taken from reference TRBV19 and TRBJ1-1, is DGGITQSPKYLFRKEGQNVTLSCEQNLNHDAMYWYRQDPGQGLRLIYYSQIVNDFQKGDIAEGYSVSREKKESFPLTVTSAQKNPTAFYLCASSPGYGNTEAFFGQGTRLTVV.

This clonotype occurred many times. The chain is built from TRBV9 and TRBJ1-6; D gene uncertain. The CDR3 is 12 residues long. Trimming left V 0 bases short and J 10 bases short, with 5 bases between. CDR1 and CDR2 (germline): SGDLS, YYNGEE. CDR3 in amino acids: CASSVDGSPLHF. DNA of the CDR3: TGTGCCAGCAGCGTAGATGGATCACCCCTCCACTTT.

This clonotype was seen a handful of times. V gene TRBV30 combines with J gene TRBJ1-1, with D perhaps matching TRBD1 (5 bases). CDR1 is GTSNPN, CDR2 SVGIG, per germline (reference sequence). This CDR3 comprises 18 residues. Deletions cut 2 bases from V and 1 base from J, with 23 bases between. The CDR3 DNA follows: TGTGCCTGGAGTTTACTAAATACAGGTATGGAGAGGAACACTGAAGCTTTCTTT. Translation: CAWSLLNTGMERNTEAFF.

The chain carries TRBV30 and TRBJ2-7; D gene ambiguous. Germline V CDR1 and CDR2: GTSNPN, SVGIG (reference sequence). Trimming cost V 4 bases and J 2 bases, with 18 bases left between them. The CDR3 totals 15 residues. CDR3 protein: CAWTPRCNGTYEQYV. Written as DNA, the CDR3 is TGTGCCTGGACCCCCCGGTGCAACGGTACCTACGAGCAGTACGTC.

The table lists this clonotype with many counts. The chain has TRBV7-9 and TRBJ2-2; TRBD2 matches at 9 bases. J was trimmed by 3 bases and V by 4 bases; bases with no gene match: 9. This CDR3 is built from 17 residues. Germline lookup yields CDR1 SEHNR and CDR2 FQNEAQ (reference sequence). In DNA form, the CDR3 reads TGTGCCAGCAGCTCCTATAGCGGGAGTACTGACACCGGGGAGCTGTTTTTT. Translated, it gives CASSSYSGSTDTGELFF. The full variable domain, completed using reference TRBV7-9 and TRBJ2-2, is DTGVSQNPRHKITKRGQNVTFRCDPISEHNRLYWYRQTLGQGPEFLTYFQNEAQLEKSRLLSDRFSAERPKGSFSTLEIQRTEQGDSAMYLCASSSYSGSTDTGELFFGEGSRLTVL.

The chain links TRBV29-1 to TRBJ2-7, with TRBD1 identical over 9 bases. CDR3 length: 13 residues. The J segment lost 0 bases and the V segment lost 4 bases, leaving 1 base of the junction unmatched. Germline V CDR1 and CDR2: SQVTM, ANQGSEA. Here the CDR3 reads CSVVGQGSYEQYF. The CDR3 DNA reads TGCAGCGTTGTGGGACAGGGCTCCTACGAGCAGTACTTC.

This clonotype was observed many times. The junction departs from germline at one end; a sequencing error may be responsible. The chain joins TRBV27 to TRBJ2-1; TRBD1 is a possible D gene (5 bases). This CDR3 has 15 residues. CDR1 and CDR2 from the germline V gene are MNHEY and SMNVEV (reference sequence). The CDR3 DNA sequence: TGTGCCAGCAGTTTAGGACAAACGTCCTTCAATGAGCAGTTCTTC. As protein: CASSLGQTSFNEQFF.

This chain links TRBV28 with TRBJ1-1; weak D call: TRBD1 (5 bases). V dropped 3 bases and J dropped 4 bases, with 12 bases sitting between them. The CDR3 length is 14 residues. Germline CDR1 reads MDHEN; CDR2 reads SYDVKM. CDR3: CASSFWAGSTEAFF. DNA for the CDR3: TGTGCCAGCAGTTTTTGGGCAGGGTCCACTGAAGCTTTCTTT.

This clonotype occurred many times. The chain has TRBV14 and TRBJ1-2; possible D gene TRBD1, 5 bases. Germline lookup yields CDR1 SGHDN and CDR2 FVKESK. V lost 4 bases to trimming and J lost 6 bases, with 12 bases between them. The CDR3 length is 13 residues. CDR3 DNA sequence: TGTGCCAGCAGCCCAGGGATTTCGGATGGCTACACCTTC. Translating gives CASSPGISDGYTF. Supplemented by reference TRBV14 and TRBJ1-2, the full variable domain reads EAGVTQFPSHSVIEKGQTVTLRCDPISGHDNLYWYRRVMGKEIKFLLHFVKESKQDESGMPNNRFLAERTGGTYSTLKVQPAELEDSGVYFCASSPGISDGYTFGSGTRLTVV.

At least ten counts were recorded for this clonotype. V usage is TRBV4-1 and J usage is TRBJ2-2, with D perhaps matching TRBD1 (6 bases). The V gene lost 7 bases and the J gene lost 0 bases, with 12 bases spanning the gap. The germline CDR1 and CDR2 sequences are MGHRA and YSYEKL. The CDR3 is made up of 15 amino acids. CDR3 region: CASTRTVANTGELFF. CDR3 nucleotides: TGCGCCAGCACGAGGACAGTTGCGAACACCGGGGAGCTGTTTTTT.

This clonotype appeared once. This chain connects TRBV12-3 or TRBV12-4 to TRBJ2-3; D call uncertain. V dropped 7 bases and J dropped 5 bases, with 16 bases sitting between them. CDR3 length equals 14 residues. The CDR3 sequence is CASNLGSGRDTQYF. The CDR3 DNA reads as TGTGCCAGCAACCTTGGCTCCGGGCGAGATACGCAGTATTTT.

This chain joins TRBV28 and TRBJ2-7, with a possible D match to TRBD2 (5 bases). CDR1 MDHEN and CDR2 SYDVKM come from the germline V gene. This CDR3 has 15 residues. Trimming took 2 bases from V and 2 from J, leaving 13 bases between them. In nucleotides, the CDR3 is TGTGCCAGCAGTTTACCCAGCGGCCAGGCCTACGAGCAGTACTTC. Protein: CASSLPSGQAYEQYF.

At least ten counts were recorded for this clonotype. CDR3: CASSSHQPAEGDGSYGYTF. The CDR3 coding sequence is TGCGCCAGCAGCTCCCACCAACCAGCTGAGGGGGACGGGAGCTATGGCTACACCTTC. The genes are TRBV5-1 and TRBJ1-2; possibly TRBD1 for D (6 bases). V lost 3 bases and J lost 4, with 28 bases in between. Germline lookup yields CDR1 SGHRS and CDR2 YFSETQ. CDR3 length: 19 residues.

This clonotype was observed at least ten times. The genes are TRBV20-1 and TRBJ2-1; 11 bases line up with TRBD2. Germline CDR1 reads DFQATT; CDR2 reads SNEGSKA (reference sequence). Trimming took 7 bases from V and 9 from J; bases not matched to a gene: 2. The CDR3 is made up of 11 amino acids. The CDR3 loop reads CSELAGVEQFF. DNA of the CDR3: TGCAGTGAACTAGCGGGAGTTGAGCAGTTCTTC.

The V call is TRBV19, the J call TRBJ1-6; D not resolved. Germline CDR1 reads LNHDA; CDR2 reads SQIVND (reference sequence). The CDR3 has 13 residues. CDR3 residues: CATHPGTNSPLHF. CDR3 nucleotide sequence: TGTGCGACTCACCCCGGAACAAATTCACCCCTCCACTTT.

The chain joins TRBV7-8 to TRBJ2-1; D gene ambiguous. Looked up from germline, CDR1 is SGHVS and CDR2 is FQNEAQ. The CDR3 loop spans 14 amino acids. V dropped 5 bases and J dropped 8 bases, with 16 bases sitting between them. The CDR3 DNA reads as TGTGCCAGCAGCCGAGCGATAATTAGTGATGAGCAGTTCTTC. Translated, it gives CASSRAIISDEQFF.